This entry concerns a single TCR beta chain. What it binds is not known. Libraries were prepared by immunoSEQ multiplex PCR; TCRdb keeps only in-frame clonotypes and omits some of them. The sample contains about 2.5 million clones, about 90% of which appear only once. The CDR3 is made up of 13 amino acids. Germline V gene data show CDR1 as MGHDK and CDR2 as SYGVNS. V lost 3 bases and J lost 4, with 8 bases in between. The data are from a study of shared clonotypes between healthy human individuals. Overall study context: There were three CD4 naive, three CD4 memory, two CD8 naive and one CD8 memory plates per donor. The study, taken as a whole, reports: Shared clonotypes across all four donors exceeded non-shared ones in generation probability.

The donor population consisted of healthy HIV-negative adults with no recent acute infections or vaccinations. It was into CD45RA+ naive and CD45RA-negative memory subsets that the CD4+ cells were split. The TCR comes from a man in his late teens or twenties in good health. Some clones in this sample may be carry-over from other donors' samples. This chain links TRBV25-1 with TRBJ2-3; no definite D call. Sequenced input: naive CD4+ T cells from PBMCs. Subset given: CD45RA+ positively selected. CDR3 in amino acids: CASSDPSPDTQYF. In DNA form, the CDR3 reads TGTGCCAGCAGTGACCCCTCTCCAGATACGCAGTATTTT.